The next 10 T cell receptor beta chains were all read from a single sample in a study of blood T cells in healthy people across ages. With a J-beta primer mix and a sample-barcoded 5' primer, a second PCR ran about 7 to 12 cycles. TCRdb re-analysed the 5' RACE reads in MiXCR, keeping a single row per CDR3 protein. The sample has hundreds of thousands of distinct CDR3 sequences; less than 35% are singletons. Sequenced material: blood. These receptors all come from a woman aged 80 or over in good health.

In this sample, this clonotype turned up many times. The chain is built from TRBV20-1 and TRBJ2-1; the match to TRBD1 covers 8 bases. There are 13 residues in the CDR3. The V segment lost 2 bases and the J segment 11 bases; nucleotides outside the gene matches: 8. Germline CDR1 is DFQATT and CDR2 is SNEGSKA (reference sequence). The CDR3 DNA reads TGCAGTGCTAGAACAGGGGGGAAACCCCAGCAGTTCTTC. Its translation: CSARTGGKPQQFF.

This clonotype was counted between two and nine times. The chain couples TRBV20-1 to TRBJ2-7; D uncertain. Germline values: CDR1 DFQATT, CDR2 SNEGSKA (reference sequence). V lost 0 bases to trimming and J lost 7 bases, with 10 bases between them. The CDR3 totals 12 residues. The CDR3 loop is CSARDLGNEQYF. The CDR3 bases are TGCAGTGCTAGAGATTTGGGCAATGAGCAGTACTTC.

This clonotype appeared many times. The chain combines TRBV6-5 with TRBJ1-1; 10 positions agree with TRBD1. Per germline, CDR1 MNHEY and CDR2 SVGAGI. CDR3 length equals 14 residues. V lost 4 bases and J lost 5; bases outside the gene matches: 4. DNA of the CDR3: TGTGCCAGCAGTTCAAGGACAGGGGGAACTGAAGCTTTCTTT. Its translation: CASSSRTGGTEAFF.

This clonotype showed up many times. This chain joins TRBV20-1 and TRBJ2-3; 9 bases align to TRBD2. Germline V lookup: CDR1 DFQATT, CDR2 SNEGSKA (reference sequence). The CDR3 is made up of 14 amino acids. V was pared by 6 bases and J by 3 bases, with 7 bases of the junction left unmatched. The CDR3 nucleotides are TGCAGTGCCCCCGTCAGCGGGGGGACAGATACGCAGTATTTT. Its protein is CSAPVSGGTDTQYF.

This clonotype was seen repeatedly, ten times or more. The rearrangement joins TRBV7-9 to TRBJ2-1, with D unresolved. The V gene's germline CDR1 is SEHNR and CDR2 FQNEAQ (reference sequence). The CDR3 consists of 15 residues. V was shortened by 3 bases and J by 10 bases, with 19 bases between the two germline ends. This CDR3 reads CASSFGSDGSGEQFF. Written as DNA, the CDR3 is TGTGCCAGCAGCTTTGGGTCAGACGGATCAGGCGAGCAGTTCTTC.

This clonotype was observed at least ten times. The chain recombines TRBV20-1 with TRBJ2-7; the match to TRBD2 covers 10 bases. The CDR3 runs to 14 residues. The V and J ends lost 1 base and 2 bases, in that order; junction bases with no gene match: 2. CDR1 and CDR2 from the germline V gene are DFQATT and SNEGSKA (reference sequence). CDR3 in amino acids: CSARGLAGAYEQYF. In DNA, the CDR3 is TGCAGTGCTAGAGGCCTAGCGGGGGCCTACGAGCAGTACTTC.

In this sample, this clonotype turned up many times. This chain uses TRBV7-2 with TRBJ2-5; maybe TRBD2 (6 bases). The CDR3 sequence is 15 residues long. Between the trimmed V and J ends, which lost 5 bases and 4 bases, there was a span of 17 bases. CDR1 SGHTA and CDR2 FQGNSA come from the germline V gene. The CDR3 loop reads CASSDSRLGGETQYF. CDR3 nucleotides: TGTGCCAGCAGCGACAGCAGGCTGGGGGGAGAGACCCAGTACTTC.

This clonotype was picked up a small number of times. The chain has TRBV7-2 and TRBJ2-7; D not resolved. There are 12 residues in the CDR3. Germline loops: CDR1 SGHTA, CDR2 FQGNSA. V lost 3 bases and J lost 2, with 5 bases in between. The CDR3 here is CASSFLTYEQYF. In nucleotides, the CDR3 is TGTGCCAGCAGCTTCCTCACCTACGAGCAGTACTTC.

CDR3 coding DNA: TGTGCCTGGGGACCATCTCAGCGAAGAGCCACAGATACGCAGTATTTT. It yields the protein CAWGPSQRRATDTQYF. The rearrangement joins TRBV30 to TRBJ2-3; D is unclear. Germline assignment: CDR1 GTSNPN and CDR2 SVGIG (reference sequence). This CDR3 region has 16 residues. V lost 5 bases and J lost 2, with 20 bases in between.

This clonotype showed up many times. V and J are TRBV15 and TRBJ1-5; 7 bases are a match to TRBD1. After removal of 4 bases from V and 6 bases from J, the junction contained 6 bases not matched to a gene. Germline CDR1 LNHNV, CDR2 YYDKDF (reference sequence). The CDR3 extends over 14 amino acids. The CDR3 sequence is CATSKRQGGQPQHF. The CDR3 bases are TGTGCCACCAGCAAGCGACAGGGAGGTCAGCCCCAGCATTTT. Supplemented by reference TRBV15 and TRBJ1-5, the full variable domain reads DAMVIQNPRYQVTQFGKPVTLSCSQTLNHNVMYWYQQKSSQAPKLLFHYYDKDFNNEADTPDNFQSRRPNTSFCFLDIRSPGLGDTAMYLCATSKRQGGQPQHFGDGTRLSIL.